This note documents a single TCR beta chain sequence. This specimen comes from a study of molecular identifiers for immune sequencing clone quantification. Across the study: In replicates, RNA from around 20,000 or 100,000 naive CD8 cells was divided five ways and four parts were sequenced.

The use of previously described methods and listed TCR primers produced the bulk TCR libraries. TCRdb fed the PCR reads into MiXCR, producing one record per CDR3 protein. The profile shows more than 300,000 distinct CDR3 sequences, 20% to 25% of them singletons. Germline CDR1 and CDR2: LGHDT and YNNKEL (reference sequence). The CDR3 contains 16 residues. With V trimmed by 3 bases and J by 2 bases, 6 bases remained unmatched. The TCR originated in a human donor in good health. Some libraries in this study had Jurkat cell RNA spiked in. V usage is TRBV3-1 and J usage is TRBJ2-3, with 9 bases lining up with TRBD1. Sequences were obtained from naive CD8+ T cells from blood, with Jurkat cell RNA spiked in. Indicated subset: FACS-sorted CD8+CD4-CCR7+CD45RA+ naive T cells. For the CDR3, the DNA is TGTGCCAGCAGCCATAGGGACAGGGTCTACACAGATACGCAGTATTTT. Its protein product is CASSHRDRVYTDTQYF.